One T cell receptor beta chain is described in this entry. The data derive from a study of T cell responses to AZD1222 COVID-19 vaccine. Only in-frame clones appear in the TCRdb table, and some are missing; sequencing was by immunoSEQ multiplex PCR. Of roughly 180,000 clones listed, approximately 90% were seen once; the top ten hold under 4%. The CDR3 loop spans 12 amino acids. With 1 base removed from V and 14 bases from J, the gap between germline ends came to 14 bases. Germline-derived CDR1 and CDR2 are SGHAT and FQNNGV. This chain connects TRBV11-2 to TRBJ1-1; no firm D call. The receptor was isolated from an adult who received the AZD1222 COVID-19 vaccine. Sequencing used peripheral blood, obtained 28 days after the second AZD1222 dose. CDR3 sequence: CASSLVGSRVFF. The CDR3 DNA reads as TGTGCCAGCAGCTTAGTAGGGAGTAGGGTCTTCTTT.